This TCR beta chain was profiled in a study of tumor and adjacent non-tumor tissue in lung cancer. Study as a whole: Histology: about twelve adenocarcinoma, a couple of squamous cell carcinoma, 1 small cell lung cancer. Samples averaged roughly 4.2 million productive TCRbeta reads each. Study-wide results and limits: Tumor tissue had significantly higher TCR diversity than normal lung.

RNA was extracted from bulk tissue without any cell sorting. Distant lung tissue was collected more than 3 cm away from the tumor edge. This clonotype appeared many times. Its target is not known. Trimming shortened V by 2 bases and J by 6 bases, and 14 bases separated the two germline ends. The germline V gene has CDR1 GTSNPN and CDR2 SVGIG (reference sequence). There are 13 residues in the CDR3. Three rounds of nested PCR, following a modified ARM-PCR protocol, produced the TCRbeta library. MiXCR was run by TCRdb on the multiplex PCR reads, yielding one entry per CDR3 protein. The table lists tens of thousands of distinct CDR3 sequences, 74% of them singletons.

The rearrangement uses TRBV30 and TRBJ2-7; TRBD1 is a possible D gene (5 bases). Sequencing was done on a sample of distant non-tumor lung tissue. The receptor comes from an older woman with non-small cell lung cancer. This CDR3 is CAWSRGSLGEQYF. The CDR3 region has the DNA TGTGCCTGGAGTAGGGGTAGCCTGGGCGAGCAGTACTTC.